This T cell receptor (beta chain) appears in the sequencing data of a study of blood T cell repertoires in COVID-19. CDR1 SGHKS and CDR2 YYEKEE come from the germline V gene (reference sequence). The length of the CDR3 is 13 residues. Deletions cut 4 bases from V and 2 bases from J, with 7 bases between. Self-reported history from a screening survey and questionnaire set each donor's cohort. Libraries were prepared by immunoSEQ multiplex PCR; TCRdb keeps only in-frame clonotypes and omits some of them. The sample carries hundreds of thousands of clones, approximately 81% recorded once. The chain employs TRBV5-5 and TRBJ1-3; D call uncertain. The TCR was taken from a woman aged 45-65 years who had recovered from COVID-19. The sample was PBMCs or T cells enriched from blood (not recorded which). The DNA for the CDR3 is TGTGCCAGCAGCCCGGGAGCTGGAAACACCATATATTTT. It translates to CASSPGAGNTIYF. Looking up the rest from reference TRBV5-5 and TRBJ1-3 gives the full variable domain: DAGVTQSPTHLIKTRGQQVTLRCSPISGHKSVSWYQQVLGQGPQFIFQYYEKEERGRGNFPDRFSARQFPNYSSELNVNALLLGDSALYLCASSPGAGNTIYFGEGSWLTVV.